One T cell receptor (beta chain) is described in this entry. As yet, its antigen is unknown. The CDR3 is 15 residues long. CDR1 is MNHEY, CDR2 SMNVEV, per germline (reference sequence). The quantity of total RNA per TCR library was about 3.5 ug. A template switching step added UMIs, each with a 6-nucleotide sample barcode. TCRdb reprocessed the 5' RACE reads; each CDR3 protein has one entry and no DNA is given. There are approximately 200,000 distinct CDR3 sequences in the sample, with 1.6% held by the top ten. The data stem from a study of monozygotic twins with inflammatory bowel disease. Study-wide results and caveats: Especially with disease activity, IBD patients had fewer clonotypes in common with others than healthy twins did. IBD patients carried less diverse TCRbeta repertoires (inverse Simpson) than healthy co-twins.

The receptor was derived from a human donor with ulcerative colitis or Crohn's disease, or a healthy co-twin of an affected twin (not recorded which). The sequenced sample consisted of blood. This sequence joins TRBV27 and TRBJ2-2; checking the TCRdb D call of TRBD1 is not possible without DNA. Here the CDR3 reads CASSIQGWNTGELFF.